These 10 T cell receptor beta chains originate from one sample sequenced in a study of blood T cell repertoires in COVID-19. Some clones are missing from TCRdb's copy, which holds only in-frame ones; the method was immunoSEQ multiplex PCR. The repertoire consists of just over 300,000 clones, with over 85% occurring once and the leading ten covering less than 2%. The sample consisted of peripheral blood. The receptors here all came from a woman aged 25 to 39 with COVID-19, enrolled during active disease.

This chain connects TRBV28 to TRBJ1-1; D gene uncertain. This CDR3 spans 13 amino acids. Germline V gene data show CDR1 as MDHEN and CDR2 as SYDVKM. V lost 5 bases and J lost 3, with 10 bases in between. For the CDR3, the DNA is TGTGCCAGCAGTAGCTGGAGGCACACTGAAGCTTTCTTT. It specifies CASSSWRHTEAFF.

The chain links TRBV2 to TRBJ1-1, with D perhaps TRBD1 (5 bases). This CDR3 contains 14 residues. Germline assignment: CDR1 SNHLY and CDR2 FYNNEI. With 4 bases removed from V and 1 base from J, the gap between germline ends came to 10 bases. The DNA for the CDR3 is TGTGCCAGCAGTGTCACGGGGGGGAACACTGAAGCTTTCTTT. It specifies CASSVTGGNTEAFF.

The chain employs TRBV11-1 and TRBJ1-1; perhaps TRBD1 as D (6 bases). V lost 5 bases and J 4 bases, leaving 14 bases between the germline ends. Germline CDR1 and CDR2: SGHAT and FQDESV (reference sequence). CDR3 length: 14 residues. The CDR3 is CASSGRTEPTEAFF. Written as DNA, the CDR3 is TGTGCCAGCAGCGGTCGGACAGAGCCCACTGAAGCTTTCTTT.

The chain joins TRBV6-5 to TRBJ1-6, with 8 bases aligning to TRBD1. Germline CDR1 MNHEY, CDR2 SVGAGI. The CDR3 spans 14 residues. With V trimmed by 7 bases and J by 6 bases, 5 bases remained unmatched. The CDR3 bases are TGTGCCAGCATCTTTGACAGGGGTAATTCACCCCTCCACTTT. Its protein is CASIFDRGNSPLHF.

The rearrangement links TRBV7-3 to TRBJ2-7; 10 bases agree with TRBD1. The junction had 4 bases not matched to a gene; V was cut back by 6 bases and J by 5 bases. The germline CDR1 and CDR2 sequences are SGHTA and FQGTGA. This CDR3 has 13 amino acids. The CDR3 DNA is TGTGCCAGCAGTCCGGGACAGGGGAACGAGCAGTACTTC. It encodes CASSPGQGNEQYF.

J is TRBJ1-1 and V is TRBV7-2, with unresolved D. This CDR3 comprises 16 residues. Germline CDR1 is SGHTA and CDR2 is FQGNSA. V lost 4 bases and J 1 base, leaving 16 bases between the germline ends. CDR3 in amino acids: CASSSAPIRGNTEAFF. CDR3 nucleotide sequence: TGTGCCAGCAGCTCCGCTCCGATTCGAGGGAACACTGAAGCTTTCTTT.

The gene calls are TRBV5-4 and TRBJ2-6, with 9 bases aligning to TRBD1. CDR1 is SGHNT and CDR2 is YYREEE in the germline V gene (reference sequence). The V segment lost 3 bases and the J segment 4 bases; nucleotides outside the gene matches: 5. The CDR3 loop spans 16 amino acids. CDR3 sequence (DNA): TGTGCCAGCAGCTCCTGGACAGGGGCCGGGGCCAACGTCCTGACTTTC. This sequence encodes CASSSWTGAGANVLTF.

The rearrangement links TRBV5-1 to TRBJ2-3; 11 nucleotides line up with TRBD2. V lost 3 bases to trimming and J lost 5 bases; unmatched junction nucleotides: 2. CDR1 is SGHRS and CDR2 is YFSETQ in the germline V gene. The CDR3 covers 14 residues. In DNA form, the CDR3 reads TGCGCCAGCAGCTCGACTAGCGGGGTAGATACGCAGTATTTT. This gives the protein CASSSTSGVDTQYF.

This chain joins TRBV5-6 and TRBJ1-2; D perhaps matches TRBD1 (6 bases). The CDR3 is made up of 15 amino acids. The germline V gene has CDR1 SGHDT and CDR2 YYEEEE. Trimming left V 0 bases short and J 8 bases short, with 17 bases between. CDR3 nucleotide sequence: TGTGCCAGCAGCTTGGTCGGGTTGGGGGCAGGAGGCTACACCTTC. Amino acids: CASSLVGLGAGGYTF.

This chain connects TRBV30 to TRBJ1-5; maybe TRBD1 (6 bases). CDR1 and CDR2 from the germline V gene are GTSNPN and SVGIG (reference sequence). With 3 bases removed from V and 3 bases from J, the gap between germline ends came to 9 bases. This CDR3 has 13 residues. In DNA, the CDR3 is TGTGCCTGGAGCGACAGGTACAATCAGCCCCAGCATTTT. Encoded protein: CAWSDRYNQPQHF.